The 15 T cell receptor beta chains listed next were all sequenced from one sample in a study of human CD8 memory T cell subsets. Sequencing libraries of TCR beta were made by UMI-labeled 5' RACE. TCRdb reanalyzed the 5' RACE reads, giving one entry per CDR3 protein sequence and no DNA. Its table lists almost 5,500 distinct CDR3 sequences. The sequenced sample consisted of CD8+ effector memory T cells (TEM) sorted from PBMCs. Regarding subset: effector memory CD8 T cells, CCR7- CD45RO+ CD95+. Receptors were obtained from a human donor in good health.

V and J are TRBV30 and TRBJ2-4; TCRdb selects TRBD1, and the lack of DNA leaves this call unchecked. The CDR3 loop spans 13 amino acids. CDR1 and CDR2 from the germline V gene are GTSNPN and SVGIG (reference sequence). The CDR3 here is CAWRGDTVNIQYF.

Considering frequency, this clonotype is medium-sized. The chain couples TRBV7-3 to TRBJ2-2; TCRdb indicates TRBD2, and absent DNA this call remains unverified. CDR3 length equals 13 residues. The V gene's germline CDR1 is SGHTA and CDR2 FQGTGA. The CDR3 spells CASSLAGGGELFF.

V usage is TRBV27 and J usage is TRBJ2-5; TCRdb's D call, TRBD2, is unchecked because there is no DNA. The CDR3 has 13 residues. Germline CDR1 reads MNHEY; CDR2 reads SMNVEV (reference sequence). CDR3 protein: CASSFQEGETQYF.

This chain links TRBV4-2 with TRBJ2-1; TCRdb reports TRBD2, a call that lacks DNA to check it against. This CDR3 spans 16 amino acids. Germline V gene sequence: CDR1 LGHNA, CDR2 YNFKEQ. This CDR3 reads CASSQEASGSSNEQFF.

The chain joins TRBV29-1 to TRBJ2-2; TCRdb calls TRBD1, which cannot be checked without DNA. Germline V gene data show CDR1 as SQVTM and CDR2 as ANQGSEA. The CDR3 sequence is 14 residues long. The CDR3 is CSVVDGGGAGELFF.

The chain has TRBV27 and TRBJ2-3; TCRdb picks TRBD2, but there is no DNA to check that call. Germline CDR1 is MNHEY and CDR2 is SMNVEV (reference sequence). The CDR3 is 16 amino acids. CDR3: CASSLKTSGHTDTQYF.

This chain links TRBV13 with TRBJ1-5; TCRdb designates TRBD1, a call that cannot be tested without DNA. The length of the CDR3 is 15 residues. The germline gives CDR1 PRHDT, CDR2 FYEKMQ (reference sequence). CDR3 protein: CASSYGQGAVQPQHF.

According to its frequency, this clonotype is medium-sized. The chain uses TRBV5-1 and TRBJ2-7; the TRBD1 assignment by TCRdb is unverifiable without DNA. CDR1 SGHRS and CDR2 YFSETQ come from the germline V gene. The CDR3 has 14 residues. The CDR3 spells CASSPGTAPYEQYF.

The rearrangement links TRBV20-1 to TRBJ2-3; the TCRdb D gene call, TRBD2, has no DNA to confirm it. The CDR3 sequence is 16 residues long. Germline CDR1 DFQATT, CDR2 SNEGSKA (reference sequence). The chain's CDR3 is CSARPPGLASTDTQYF.

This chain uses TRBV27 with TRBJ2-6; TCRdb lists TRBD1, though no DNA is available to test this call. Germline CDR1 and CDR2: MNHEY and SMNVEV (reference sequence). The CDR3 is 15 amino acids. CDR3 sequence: CASTRTMTGANVLTF.

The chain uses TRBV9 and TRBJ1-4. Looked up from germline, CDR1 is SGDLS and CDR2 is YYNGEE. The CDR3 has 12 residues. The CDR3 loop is CASSDRGEKLFF.

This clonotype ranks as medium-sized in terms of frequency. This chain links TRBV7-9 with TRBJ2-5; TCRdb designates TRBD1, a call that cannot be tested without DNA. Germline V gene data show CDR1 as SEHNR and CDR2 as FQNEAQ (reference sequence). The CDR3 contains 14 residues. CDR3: CASGGLRQQETQYF.

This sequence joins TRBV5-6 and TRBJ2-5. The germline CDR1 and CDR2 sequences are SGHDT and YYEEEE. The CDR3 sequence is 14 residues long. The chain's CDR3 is CASSLAGFQETQYF.

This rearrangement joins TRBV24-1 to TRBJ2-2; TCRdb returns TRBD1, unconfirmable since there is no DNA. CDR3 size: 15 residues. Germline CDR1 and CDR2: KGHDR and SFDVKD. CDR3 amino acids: CATSDPHRDAGELFF.

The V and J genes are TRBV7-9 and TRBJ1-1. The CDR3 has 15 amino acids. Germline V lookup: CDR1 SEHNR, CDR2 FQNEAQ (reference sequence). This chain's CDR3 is CASSLDGSTFTEAFF.